These 32 T cell receptor beta chains originate from one sample sequenced in a study of blood T cell repertoires in COVID-19 (dated by TCRdb to between 2020 and 2021). Library preparation employed the immunoSEQ multiplex PCR assay. TCRdb stores this immuneACCESS table with in-frame sequences only. Part of the clones is absent; in the studies checked, under half of the shortfall reflects unresolved V genes, and no reason is known for the rest. This sample is represented by over 100,000 clones; roughly three quarters of them were singletons. The top ten constitute 3% to 4.5% of the sample. The sequencing sample was made of peripheral blood. All receptors come from a woman aged 80 or over with acute or convalescent COVID-19.

This clone was recorded once. The chain combines TRBV11-3 with TRBJ2-1; 7 bases fit TRBD1. With 5 bases clipped from V and 4 bases from J, the junction kept 8 bases outside the gene matches. CDR3 length: 15 residues. Germline lookup yields CDR1 SGHNT and CDR2 YENEEA. The CDR3 bases are TGTGCCAGCAGCGCCCGGACAGGAAAGTACAATGAGCAGTTCTTC. Residues: CASSARTGKYNEQFF.

The chain employs TRBV28 and TRBJ1-2; D not resolved. This CDR3 has 11 amino acids. V was shortened by 3 bases and J by 4 bases, with 3 bases between the two germline ends. CDR1 is MDHEN and CDR2 is SYDVKM in the germline V gene. Here the CDR3 DNA reads TGTGCCAGCAGTTTTCTCTATGGCTACACCTTC. Amino acids: CASSFLYGYTF.

The V call is TRBV19, the J call TRBJ2-1; D possibly corresponds to TRBD1 (5 bases). The germline V and J ends were trimmed by 3 bases and 8 bases, with 11 bases remaining between them. The CDR3 consists of 13 residues. Germline-derived CDR1 and CDR2 are LNHDA and SQIVND (reference sequence). Here the CDR3 reads CASSMNRRDEQFF. The CDR3, as DNA: TGTGCCAGTAGTATGAACCGCAGGGATGAGCAGTTCTTC.

V gene TRBV5-6 combines with J gene TRBJ1-2, with a possible D match to TRBD1 (6 bases). CDR1 is SGHDT and CDR2 is YYEEEE in the germline V gene. Trimming shortened V by 5 bases and J by 5 bases, and 13 bases separated the two germline ends. There are 13 residues in the CDR3. This CDR3 is CASRGTLEYGYTF. The CDR3 bases are TGTGCCAGCAGGGGGACATTAGAATATGGCTACACCTTC.

Only a few counts were recorded for this clone. This sequence joins TRBV19 and TRBJ1-3; the D is unclear. Trimming removed 7 bases at V and 0 bases at J, with 10 bases between. The CDR3 has 14 amino acids. The germline gives CDR1 LNHDA, CDR2 SQIVND (reference sequence). The CDR3 region is CASMEATSGNTIYF. CDR3 nucleotide sequence: TGTGCCAGTATGGAGGCGACCTCTGGAAACACCATATATTTT. Full variable domain (rest looked up from reference TRBV19 and TRBJ1-3): DGGITQSPKYLFRKEGQNVTLSCEQNLNHDAMYWYRQDPGQGLRLIYYSQIVNDFQKGDIAEGYSVSREKKESFPLTVTSAQKNPTAFYLCASMEATSGNTIYFGEGSWLTVV.

The chain combines TRBV5-1 with TRBJ1-1; 8 bases fit TRBD1. Germline values: CDR1 SGHRS, CDR2 YFSETQ. The J segment lost 1 base and the V segment lost 2 bases, leaving 4 bases of the junction unmatched. The CDR3 consists of 15 residues. CDR3 protein: CASSLSGTGNTEAFF. The CDR3 DNA follows: TGCGCCAGCAGCTTATCCGGGACAGGGAACACTGAAGCTTTCTTT. The entire variable domain, with the rest obtained from reference TRBV5-1 and TRBJ1-1, is as follows: KAGVTQTPRYLIKTRGQQVTLSCSPISGHRSVSWYQQTPGQGLQFLFEYFSETQRNKGNFPGRFSGRQFSNSRSEMNVSTLELGDSALYLCASSLSGTGNTEAFFGQGTRLTVV.

The V and J genes are TRBV4-1 and TRBJ2-7; the match to TRBD2 covers 10 bases. CDR3 size: 15 residues. Trimming took 4 bases from V and 2 from J; bases not matched to a gene: 5. CDR1 and CDR2 (germline): MGHRA, YSYEKL. The CDR3 DNA reads as TGCGCCAGCAGCCCCGGACTAGCGGCTACCTACGAGCAGTACTTC. Its protein is CASSPGLAATYEQYF.

This chain links TRBV24-1 with TRBJ1-1, with unresolved D. The V gene's germline CDR1 is KGHDR and CDR2 SFDVKD. Trimming took 1 base from V and 4 from J, leaving 6 bases between them. The CDR3 extends over 13 amino acids. CDR3: CATSDFAGTEAFF. As DNA, the CDR3 is TGTGCCACCAGTGATTTCGCGGGCACTGAAGCTTTCTTT.

The J gene is TRBJ1-1, the V gene TRBV19; D is ambiguous. This CDR3 spans 14 amino acids. Germline lookup yields CDR1 LNHDA and CDR2 SQIVND (reference sequence). Trimming pared 7 bases from V and 1 base from J, leaving 13 bases between. CDR3 bases: TGTGCCAGTATAGCGCGACGGGGGAACACTGAAGCTTTCTTT. It specifies CASIARRGNTEAFF.

The J gene is TRBJ1-5, the V gene TRBV4-2, with TRBD1 as a possible D gene (5 bases). Germline V gene sequence: CDR1 LGHNA, CDR2 YNFKEQ. V was clipped by 0 bases and J by 2 bases, with 14 bases between them. This CDR3 region has 17 residues. The CDR3 protein is CASSQDAGQTGNQPQHF. The CDR3 region has the DNA TGTGCCAGCAGCCAAGATGCAGGGCAAACGGGCAATCAGCCCCAGCATTTT.

This clone has a single count. This chain joins TRBV28 and TRBJ2-7, with 10 nucleotides matching TRBD1. The CDR3 length is 14 residues. The V gene end was trimmed by 8 bases and the J gene end by 0 bases; junction bases not matched to a gene: 4. The germline V gene has CDR1 MDHEN and CDR2 SYDVKM. The CDR3 DNA reads as TGTGCCAGCTGGGGACAGGGGAGCTCCTACGAGCAGTACTTC. It encodes CASWGQGSSYEQYF.

This clone showed up just a few times. CDR3 sequence (DNA): TGTGCCAGCAGTGAGCGGGAGGGGTACGAGCAGTACTTC. Its translation is CASSEREGYEQYF. The chain uses TRBV6-1 and TRBJ2-7, with 9 bases aligning to TRBD2. This CDR3 comprises 13 residues. Germline V gene lookup returns CDR1 MNHNS and CDR2 SASEGT. Trimming cost V 3 bases and J 4 bases; bases outside gene matches: 1.

This clone appeared once. V usage is TRBV19 and J usage is TRBJ1-1; 7 bases fit TRBD1. Germline V gene sequence: CDR1 LNHDA, CDR2 SQIVND (reference sequence). This CDR3 comprises 13 residues. Trimming removed 0 bases from V and 7 bases from J; junction bases left unmatched: 2. The CDR3 nucleotides read TGTGCCAGTAGTATAGACACAGGGGTTGAAGCTTTCTTT. This codes for CASSIDTGVEAFF.

The rearrangement joins TRBV28 to TRBJ2-7; a weak D match, TRBD1 (5 bases). The CDR3 covers 14 residues. V lost 6 bases and J lost 5, with 17 bases in between. CDR1 and CDR2 (germline): MDHEN, SYDVKM. For the CDR3, the DNA is TGTGCCAGCAGCCCTCCTTCCGCAGGGAACGAGCAGTACTTC. This translates into CASSPPSAGNEQYF.

This clone was counted a single time. The gene calls are TRBV21-1 and TRBJ2-7; whether TRBD2, the table's D call, matches the DNA was not checked. TRBV21-1 is a listed pseudogene. The length of the CDR3 is 16 residues. CDR3 residues: CASSPRGLAEVSEQYF. The CDR3, as DNA: TGTGCCAGCAGCCCCCGGGGACTAGCGGAGGTAAGCGAGCAGTACTTC.

J is TRBJ2-7 and V is TRBV4-3; D perhaps matches TRBD1 (5 bases). The V end was cut by 1 base, the J end by 2 bases, with 18 bases between. Looked up from germline, CDR1 is LGHNA and CDR2 is YSLEER. This CDR3 is 17 amino acids long. The CDR3 coding sequence is TGCGCCAGCAGCCAAGGAAGGATGCTAGGGGTGGCCTACGAGCAGTACTTC. It codes for CASSQGRMLGVAYEQYF.

V is TRBV24-1 and J is TRBJ2-5, with 9 nucleotides matching TRBD1. Germline values: CDR1 KGHDR, CDR2 SFDVKD. V lost 4 bases, J lost 4 bases, and 12 bases stayed unmatched. CDR3 size: 17 residues. Here the CDR3 reads CATSDHSGTGTAETQYF. For the CDR3, the DNA is TGTGCCACCAGTGACCATTCCGGGACAGGGACCGCAGAGACCCAGTACTTC.

V gene TRBV28 combines with J gene TRBJ1-3; the D gene is possibly TRBD1 (5 bases). The CDR3 spans 14 residues. Germline V gives CDR1 MDHEN, CDR2 SYDVKM. V shed 7 bases and J shed 2 bases, with 12 bases lying between them. The CDR3 loop is CASTRGNTGNTIYF. CDR3 in DNA: TGTGCCAGCACCCGGGGGAACACTGGAAACACCATATATTTT.

The chain has TRBV7-2 and TRBJ1-6; D not resolved. Germline V CDR1 and CDR2: SGHTA, FQGNSA. V was shortened by 2 bases and J by 0 bases, with 8 bases between the two germline ends. The CDR3 sequence is 16 residues long. The CDR3 DNA is TGTGCCAGCAGCTTACAGAGGAGCTCCTATAATTCACCCCTCCACTTT. Amino acids: CASSLQRSSYNSPLHF.

This clone came up once. The chain has TRBV6-5 and TRBJ1-1, with D unresolved. With 0 bases removed from V and 1 base from J, the gap between germline ends came to 6 bases. Germline assignment: CDR1 MNHEY and CDR2 SVGAGI. This CDR3 spans 14 amino acids. This chain's CDR3 is CASSYSKQNTEAFF. The CDR3 DNA sequence: TGTGCCAGCAGTTACTCGAAACAGAACACTGAAGCTTTCTTT.

V gene TRBV11-1 combines with J gene TRBJ2-7; 8 bases are shared with TRBD1. This CDR3 has 13 residues. Trimming cost V 5 bases and J 7 bases; bases outside gene matches: 7. Germline V gene sequence: CDR1 SGHAT, CDR2 FQDESV (reference sequence). As DNA, the CDR3 is TGTGCCAGCAGCGAAACAGGGGGTGATGAGCAGTACTTC. Its translation: CASSETGGDEQYF.

This clone was observed a few times. The J gene is TRBJ2-2, the V gene TRBV30; 8 nucleotides agree with TRBD2. Trimming at V came to 4 bases and at J to 3 bases, leaving 10 bases not matched to a gene. The CDR3 is 16 residues long. Germline lookup yields CDR1 GTSNPN and CDR2 SVGIG (reference sequence). The CDR3 spells CAWTPPGGGYTGELFF. The CDR3 DNA sequence: TGTGCCTGGACCCCCCCGGGAGGGGGGTACACCGGGGAGCTGTTTTTT.

The chain links TRBV3-1 (or the pseudogene TRBV3-2) to TRBJ2-2; D remains unclear. V was cut by 4 bases and J by 6 bases, with 6 bases left in between. This CDR3 region has 12 residues. CDR1 and CDR2 (germline): LGHDT, YNNKEL (reference sequence). The CDR3 DNA follows: TGTGCCAGCAGCCTTACTCCCGGGGAGCTGTTTTTT. Translated, it gives CASSLTPGELFF.

V usage is TRBV10-3 and J usage is TRBJ2-3; TRBD1 aligns across 9 bases. This CDR3 is 15 amino acids long. V dropped 4 bases and J dropped 2; count of bases not matched to a gene: 4. Germline V lookup: CDR1 ENHRY, CDR2 SYGVKD. The CDR3 protein is CAISVDRGSTDTQYF. For the CDR3, the DNA is TGTGCCATCAGTGTGGACAGGGGATCCACAGATACGCAGTATTTT.

This sequence joins TRBV6-1 and TRBJ1-4; D not certain. Germline assignment: CDR1 MNHNS and CDR2 SASEGT. V lost 6 bases and J 6 bases, leaving 11 bases between the germline ends. This CDR3 comprises 13 residues. CDR3 coding DNA: TGTGCCAGCAGCCCAAGCGGCTATGAAAAACTGTTTTTT. This translates into CASSPSGYEKLFF.

CDR3 sequence reads: CASSMDAGSYNSPLHF. For the CDR3, the DNA is TGTGCCAGCAGCATGGATGCGGGGTCTTATAATTCACCCCTCCACTTT. The chain has TRBV7-9 and TRBJ1-6, with unresolved D. V gave up 5 bases and J gave up 4 bases, with 15 bases separating them. CDR3 length equals 16 residues. Germline CDR1 SEHNR, CDR2 FQNEAQ (reference sequence).

The chain uses TRBV5-1 and TRBJ1-1, with 7 bases fitting TRBD1. Germline CDR1 and CDR2: SGHRS and YFSETQ. Trimming at V came to 0 bases and at J to 8 bases, leaving 4 bases not matched to a gene. The CDR3 has 13 amino acids. CDR3 sequence: CASSLDRGLEAFF. The CDR3 DNA reads as TGCGCCAGCAGCTTGGACAGGGGCCTGGAAGCTTTCTTT.

The CDR3 bases are TGTGCCAGCAGCCAAGTCCCCCAGGAAAAACTGTTTTTT. It codes for CASSQVPQEKLFF. V is TRBV3-1 (or the pseudogene TRBV3-2) and J is TRBJ1-4; no clear D. V was trimmed by 1 base and J by 8 bases, leaving 8 bases between them. CDR3 length: 13 residues. Germline CDR1 LGHDT, CDR2 YNNKEL (reference sequence).

V gene TRBV24-1 combines with J gene TRBJ2-3, with 13 bases that match TRBD2. CDR1 is KGHDR and CDR2 is SFDVKD in the germline V gene. Trimming cost V 4 bases and J 1 base; bases outside gene matches: 7. The CDR3 is 18 residues long. CDR3 DNA sequence: TGTGCCACCAGTGACTCGGGACTAGCGGGGAGGGGCACAGATACGCAGTATTTT. It codes for CATSDSGLAGRGTDTQYF.

This clone appeared once. The CDR3 nucleotides are TGCAGCGTTGACGGGACAGGGGGAGGTAACTATGGCTACACCTTC. Its protein product is CSVDGTGGGNYGYTF. The chain has TRBV29-1 and TRBJ1-2; 11 bases are shared with TRBD1. This CDR3 has 15 residues. Trimming took 3 bases from V and 1 from J; bases not matched to a gene: 4. Germline loops: CDR1 SQVTM, CDR2 ANQGSEA.

The J gene is TRBJ1-1, the V gene TRBV15; possible D gene TRBD1, 6 bases. The CDR3 totals 14 residues. Germline CDR1 is LNHNV and CDR2 is YYDKDF (reference sequence). V lost 9 bases and J 0 bases, leaving 14 bases between the germline ends. The CDR3 DNA is TGTGCCACGACAATCAGGGGACTGAACACTGAAGCTTTCTTT. This translates into CATTIRGLNTEAFF.

V usage is TRBV10-3 and J usage is TRBJ1-1; 10 nucleotides match TRBD1. This CDR3 comprises 14 residues. V was pared by 7 bases and J by 4 bases, with 6 bases of the junction left unmatched. CDR1 is ENHRY, CDR2 SYGVKD, per germline. This CDR3 is CAITQTGGGTEAFF. CDR3 coding DNA: TGTGCCATCACCCAGACAGGGGGCGGCACTGAAGCTTTCTTT.